Shown below are 25 T cell receptor beta chains from a single sample sequenced in a study of CD8+ T cells in alopecia areata. TCR sequencing used cDNA made by reverse transcription of extracted RNA. Sequencing used immunoSEQ multiplex PCR; TCRdb keeps in-frame clones, though not all of them. The sample includes 150,000 to 200,000 clones, roughly 60% of them seen just once. Regarding treatment: oral pan-JAK inhibitor, 5-10 mg twice daily. The sequenced sample was CD4+ T cells sorted from blood, obtained at week 24, from a patient treated with tofacitinib. The receptors come from a human donor with alopecia areata.

This chain joins TRBV10-3 and TRBJ2-7; TRBD1 or TRBD2 may be the D gene (5 bases each). CDR1 ENHRY and CDR2 SYGVKD come from the germline V gene. The CDR3 consists of 14 residues. V was pared by 2 bases and J by 5 bases, with 13 bases between. CDR3 sequence: CAISELRDGNEQYF. DNA for the CDR3: TGTGCCATCAGTGAGCTCCGGGACGGTAACGAGCAGTACTTC.

The genes are TRBV27 and TRBJ1-6; weak D call: TRBD1 (5 bases). Germline values: CDR1 MNHEY, CDR2 SMNVEV (reference sequence). The V end lost 6 bases, the J end lost 4 bases, and 19 bases lay between the germline ends. This CDR3 is built from 17 residues. This chain's CDR3 is CASSLVRGKQYNSPLHF. The CDR3 DNA reads TGTGCCAGCAGCCTTGTACGGGGCAAGCAGTATAATTCACCCCTCCACTTT.

The V gene is TRBV18, the J gene TRBJ2-2, with 11 bases fitting TRBD1. The length of the CDR3 is 17 residues. V gave up 5 bases and J gave up 5 bases; unmatched junction bases: 10. Germline CDR1 KGHSH, CDR2 LQKENI. The CDR3 DNA follows: TGTGCCAGCTCATCGACCGGGACAGGGGGTCAGACCGGGGAGCTGTTTTTT. Its translation: CASSSTGTGGQTGELFF.

This rearrangement joins TRBV12-5 to TRBJ2-7, with D hard to call. CDR1 and CDR2 (germline): LGHNT, FRNRAP. CDR3 length equals 11 residues. Trimming cost V 5 bases and J 2 bases, with 4 bases left between them. The CDR3 DNA sequence: TGTGCTAGTGGTCCCCCCTACGAGCAGTACTTC. It is translated as CASGPPYEQYF.

This chain joins TRBV30 and TRBJ1-6; TRBD1 aligns across 7 bases. Germline CDR1 is GTSNPN and CDR2 is SVGIG (reference sequence). The V gene end was trimmed by 1 base and the J gene end by 4 bases; junction bases not matched to a gene: 1. This CDR3 region has 14 residues. CDR3 nucleotides: TGTGCCTGGAGTGGGGACAGATATAATTCACCCCTCCACTTT. Its protein product is CAWSGDRYNSPLHF.

DNA for the CDR3: TGCAGCGCCCTTTCCCCTGATGCCTACGAGCAGTACTTC. Translation gives CSALSPDAYEQYF. The chain carries TRBV29-1 and TRBJ2-7; D gene unclear. Between the trimmed V and J ends, which lost 7 bases and 2 bases, there was a span of 15 bases. The CDR3 loop spans 13 amino acids. Per germline, CDR1 SQVTM and CDR2 ANQGSEA.

This chain uses TRBV29-1 with TRBJ2-1, with TRBD2 as a possible D gene (6 bases). Germline V gives CDR1 SQVTM, CDR2 ANQGSEA. The V gene lost 5 bases and the J gene lost 6 bases, with 8 bases spanning the gap. The CDR3 is 11 amino acids. The CDR3 bases are TGCAGCGTTCTGGGACTCAATGAGCAGTTCTTC. It yields the protein CSVLGLNEQFF.

V and J are TRBV4-2 and TRBJ1-5; no clear D gene. The germline V gene encodes CDR1 LGHNA and CDR2 YNFKEQ. The CDR3 sequence is 14 residues long. Trimming shortened V by 3 bases and J by 3 bases, and 9 bases separated the two germline ends. For the CDR3, the DNA is TGTGCCAGCAGCCATGTACAGACCAATCAGCCCCAGCATTTT. Protein product: CASSHVQTNQPQHF.

This chain joins TRBV5-1 and TRBJ2-7; 8 bases are shared with TRBD2. Looked up from germline, CDR1 is SGHRS and CDR2 is YFSETQ. The CDR3 is 13 amino acids. Germline trimming cut 5 bases from V and 3 bases from J; bases unmatched to any gene: 4. The DNA of the CDR3 is TGCGCCAGCAGTAGCGCGGGGGGCTACGAGCAGTACTTC. This encodes CASSSAGGYEQYF.

The rearrangement joins TRBV9 to TRBJ1-3; 7 bases agree with TRBD1. Germline assignment: CDR1 SGDLS and CDR2 YYNGEE. The CDR3 extends over 15 amino acids. J lost 5 bases, V lost 4 bases, and 9 bases had no gene match. CDR3 protein: CASSSEDRIRNTIYF. The DNA for the CDR3 is TGTGCCAGCAGCTCCGAGGACAGGATCAGAAACACCATATATTTT.

This clone was found a few times. The chain has TRBV7-2 and TRBJ2-1, with 13 positions matching TRBD2. Germline CDR1 SGHTA, CDR2 FQGNSA. This CDR3 comprises 16 residues. V was clipped by 2 bases and J by 10 bases; unmatched bases: 8. CDR3 in DNA: TGTGCCAGCAGCTTACAGTTACTAGCGGGGGGGAAGGAGCAGTTCTTC. It yields the protein CASSLQLLAGGKEQFF.

This clone has only one observation. The rearrangement links TRBV20-1 to TRBJ2-1; D perhaps matches TRBD2 (5 bases). V lost 6 bases and J 11 bases, leaving 11 bases between the germline ends. Germline CDR1 and CDR2: DFQATT and SNEGSKA (reference sequence). This CDR3 comprises 10 residues. The CDR3 DNA reads TGCAGTGCCCACTACGGGAAGCAGTTCTTC. Translation gives CSAHYGKQFF.

This clone has only one observation. V is TRBV29-1 and J is TRBJ1-1; tentative D call: TRBD1 (6 bases). The CDR3 sequence is 11 residues long. V lost 4 bases and J lost 7, with 10 bases in between. Germline loops: CDR1 SQVTM, CDR2 ANQGSEA. The CDR3 nucleotides read TGCAGCGTTGGGGGGGCCAATGAAGCTTTCTTT. It translates to CSVGGANEAFF. Based on the CDR3 plus reference TRBV29-1 and TRBJ1-1, the full variable domain is SAVISQKPSRDICQRGTSLTIQCQVDSQVTMMFWYRQQPGQSLTLIATANQGSEATYESGFVIDKFPISRPNLTFSTLTVSNMSPEDSSIYLCSVGGANEAFFGQGTRLTVV.

This clone is medium-sized (0.01 to 0.1%) in the sample. The chain joins TRBV28 to TRBJ2-3; D remains ambiguous. Germline CDR1 is MDHEN and CDR2 is SYDVKM. V lost 5 bases, J lost 4 bases, and 13 bases lay in between. This CDR3 comprises 14 residues. CDR3: CASSARIRADTQYF. CDR3 nucleotide sequence: TGTGCCAGCAGTGCTAGGATCCGGGCAGATACGCAGTATTTT.

The chain combines TRBV30 with TRBJ1-4, with TRBD1 matching 10 bases. This CDR3 contains 12 residues. The V and J ends lost 5 bases and 6 bases, in that order; junction bases with no gene match: 0. The germline gives CDR1 GTSNPN, CDR2 SVGIG (reference sequence). Written as DNA, the CDR3 is TGTGCCTGGGGACAGGGGGATGAAAAACTGTTTTTT. It specifies CAWGQGDEKLFF.

This chain uses TRBV14 with TRBJ1-2; no clear D gene. Germline V gene data show CDR1 as SGHDN and CDR2 as FVKESK. Trimming left V 0 bases short and J 7 bases short, with 9 bases between. The CDR3 extends over 13 amino acids. The chain's CDR3 is CASSQEVGFGYTF. The CDR3 DNA sequence: TGTGCCAGCAGCCAAGAAGTTGGGTTTGGCTACACCTTC.

V is TRBV6-4 and J is TRBJ1-6; D remains ambiguous. The V and J ends lost 6 bases and 9 bases respectively, with 12 bases between them. The CDR3 consists of 13 residues. In germline, CDR1 is MRHNA, CDR2 SNTAGT. CDR3 residues: CASSEANGSPLHF. Written as DNA, the CDR3 is TGTGCCAGCAGCGAAGCTAATGGTTCACCCCTCCACTTT.

This chain links TRBV4-1 with TRBJ1-4, with D tentatively TRBD1 (5 bases). The germline V gene has CDR1 MGHRA and CDR2 YSYEKL. Trimming cost V 6 bases and J 5 bases, with 16 bases left between them. This CDR3 region has 15 residues. The CDR3 DNA reads TGCGCCAGCAGTGTCACCGGGACGGGAAATGAAAAACTGTTTTTT. As protein: CASSVTGTGNEKLFF.

V usage is TRBV29-1 and J usage is TRBJ2-5; weak D call: TRBD1 (6 bases). Germline V gene sequence: CDR1 SQVTM, CDR2 ANQGSEA. V was clipped by 8 bases and J by 5 bases, with 12 bases between them. This CDR3 comprises 11 residues. The CDR3: CSQKRGETQYF. As DNA, the CDR3 is TGCAGCCAAAAAAGGGGGGAGACCCAGTACTTC.

The chain combines TRBV25-1 with TRBJ1-2, with 8 positions matching TRBD1. The V gene's germline CDR1 is MGHDK and CDR2 SYGVNS. Trimming took 5 bases from V and 5 from J; bases not matched to a gene: 4. The CDR3 runs 13 residues. The CDR3 DNA reads as TGTGCCAGCAGTAGGACAGGGAGATATGGCTACACCTTC. It translates to CASSRTGRYGYTF.

The J gene is TRBJ2-7, the V gene TRBV29-1, with TRBD1 as a possible D gene (6 bases). The germline CDR1 and CDR2 sequences are SQVTM and ANQGSEA. The V end lost 6 bases, the J end lost 0 bases, and 9 bases lay between the germline ends. The CDR3 runs to 12 residues. CDR3 sequence: CSVRGLSYEQYF. CDR3 sequence (DNA): TGCAGCGTCAGGGGCCTCTCCTACGAGCAGTACTTC.

The CDR3 loop is CSGSDTKNTEAFF. The CDR3 DNA reads TGCAGCGGGTCGGACACGAAGAACACTGAAGCTTTCTTT. The rearrangement joins TRBV29-1 to TRBJ1-1, with D tentatively TRBD1 (5 bases). Trimming shortened V by 7 bases and J by 1 base, and 13 bases separated the two germline ends. The CDR3 totals 13 residues. In germline, CDR1 is SQVTM, CDR2 ANQGSEA.

The rearrangement links TRBV14 to TRBJ2-5; D unresolved. The CDR3 has 13 amino acids. V lost 0 bases and J lost 4, with 6 bases in between. Germline V gives CDR1 SGHDN, CDR2 FVKESK. CDR3 nucleotides: TGTGCCAGCAGCCAAGATATCGGAGAGACCCAGTACTTC. Protein: CASSQDIGETQYF.

About this clone: An end of the junction differs from the germline gene, which may be a read error. The chain combines TRBV18 with TRBJ1-5, with D unclear. The CDR3 is made up of 15 amino acids. Germline values: CDR1 KGHSH, CDR2 LQKENI. The CDR3 region is CASSTRGGSDQPQHF. In nucleotides, the CDR3 is TGTGCCAGCTCAACGAGAGGCGGTAGCGATCAGCCCCAGCATTTT.

The J gene is TRBJ1-2, the V gene TRBV29-1; D not resolved. This CDR3 spans 12 amino acids. Germline CDR1 and CDR2: SQVTM and ANQGSEA. V shed 3 bases and J shed 2 bases, with 7 bases lying between them. This CDR3 is CSVEGENYGYTF. The DNA for the CDR3 is TGCAGCGTTGAGGGTGAGAACTATGGCTACACCTTC.